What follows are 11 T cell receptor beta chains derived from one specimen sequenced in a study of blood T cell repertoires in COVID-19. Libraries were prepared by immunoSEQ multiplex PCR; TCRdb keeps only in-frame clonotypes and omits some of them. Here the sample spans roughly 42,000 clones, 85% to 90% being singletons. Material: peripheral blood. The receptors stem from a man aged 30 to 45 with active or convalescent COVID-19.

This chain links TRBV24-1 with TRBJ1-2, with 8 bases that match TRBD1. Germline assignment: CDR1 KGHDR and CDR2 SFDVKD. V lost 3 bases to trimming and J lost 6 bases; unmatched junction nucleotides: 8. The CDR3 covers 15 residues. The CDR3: CATSDDDRGLDGYTF. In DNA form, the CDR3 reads TGTGCCACCAGTGATGATGACAGGGGACTGGATGGCTACACCTTC.

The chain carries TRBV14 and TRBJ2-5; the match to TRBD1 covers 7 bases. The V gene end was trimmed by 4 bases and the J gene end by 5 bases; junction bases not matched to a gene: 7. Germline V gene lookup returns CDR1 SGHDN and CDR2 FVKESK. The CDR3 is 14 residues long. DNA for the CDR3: TGTGCCAGCAGCCTACAGGGGCAGGCGGAGACCCAGTACTTC. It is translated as CASSLQGQAETQYF.

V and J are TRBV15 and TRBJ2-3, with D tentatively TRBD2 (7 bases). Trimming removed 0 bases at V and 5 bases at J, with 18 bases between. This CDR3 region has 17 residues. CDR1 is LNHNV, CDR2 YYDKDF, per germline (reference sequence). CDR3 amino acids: CATSRDGVGGRVDTQYF. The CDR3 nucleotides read TGTGCCACCAGCAGAGATGGAGTGGGGGGGCGGGTAGATACGCAGTATTTT. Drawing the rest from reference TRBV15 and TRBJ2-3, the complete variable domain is DAMVIQNPRYQVTQFGKPVTLSCSQTLNHNVMYWYQQKSSQAPKLLFHYYDKDFNNEADTPDNFQSRRPNTSFCFLDIRSPGLGDTAMYLCATSRDGVGGRVDTQYFGPGTRLTVL.

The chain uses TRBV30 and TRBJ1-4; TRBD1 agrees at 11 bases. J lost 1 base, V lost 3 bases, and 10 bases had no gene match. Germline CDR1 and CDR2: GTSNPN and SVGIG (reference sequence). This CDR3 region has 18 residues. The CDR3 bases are TGTGCCTGGAGCAAAGGACAGGGGGCAATGCTAACTAATGAAAAACTGTTTTTT. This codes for CAWSKGQGAMLTNEKLFF.

The CDR3 coding sequence is TGTGCCAGCAGTGAAGAACAGAGCTATGGCTACACCTTC. Protein product: CASSEEQSYGYTF. The chain combines TRBV2 with TRBJ1-2; D is undetermined. Trimming took 1 base from V and 4 from J, leaving 7 bases between them. CDR3 length equals 13 residues. Germline CDR1 and CDR2: SNHLY and FYNNEI.

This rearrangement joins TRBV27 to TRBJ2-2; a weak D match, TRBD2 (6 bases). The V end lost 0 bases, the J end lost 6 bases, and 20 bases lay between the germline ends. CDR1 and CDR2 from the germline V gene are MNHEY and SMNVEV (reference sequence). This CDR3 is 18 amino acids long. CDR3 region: CASSLSLLSGRGAGELFF. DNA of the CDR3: TGTGCCAGCAGTTTATCGCTCCTATCCGGGAGAGGGGCCGGGGAGCTGTTTTTT.

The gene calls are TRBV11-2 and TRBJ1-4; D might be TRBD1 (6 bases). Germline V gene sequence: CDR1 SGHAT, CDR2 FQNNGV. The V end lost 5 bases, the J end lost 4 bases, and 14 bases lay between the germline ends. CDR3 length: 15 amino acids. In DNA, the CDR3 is TGTGCCAGCAGCCTAACAGGGTCCTATAATGAAAAACTGTTTTTT. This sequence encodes CASSLTGSYNEKLFF.

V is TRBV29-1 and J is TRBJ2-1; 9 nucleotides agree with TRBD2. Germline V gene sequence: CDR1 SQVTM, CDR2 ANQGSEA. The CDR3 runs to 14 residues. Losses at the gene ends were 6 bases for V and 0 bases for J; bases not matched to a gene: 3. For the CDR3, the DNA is TGCAGCGTACATAGCGGGAGCTCCTACAATGAGCAGTTCTTC. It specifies CSVHSGSSYNEQFF.

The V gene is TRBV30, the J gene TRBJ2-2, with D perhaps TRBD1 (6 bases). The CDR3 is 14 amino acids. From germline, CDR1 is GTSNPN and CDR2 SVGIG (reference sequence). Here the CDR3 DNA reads TGTGGTGGGGGCGTCACCATGAACACCGGGGAGCTGTTTTTT. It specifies CGGGVTMNTGELFF.

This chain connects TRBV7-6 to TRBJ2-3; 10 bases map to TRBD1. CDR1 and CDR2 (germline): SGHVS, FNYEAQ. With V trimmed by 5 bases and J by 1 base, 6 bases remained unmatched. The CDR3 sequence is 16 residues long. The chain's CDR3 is CASSPQTGGGTDTQYF. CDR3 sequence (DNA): TGTGCCAGCAGCCCGCAGACAGGGGGCGGCACAGATACGCAGTATTTT.

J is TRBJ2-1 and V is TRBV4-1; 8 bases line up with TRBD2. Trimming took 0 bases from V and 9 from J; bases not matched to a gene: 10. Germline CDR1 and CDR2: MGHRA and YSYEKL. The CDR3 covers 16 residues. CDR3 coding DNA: TGCGCCAGCAGCCAAGACCTGAGGCGGGGGGCCAGTGAGCAGTTCTTC. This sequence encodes CASSQDLRRGASEQFF.